These 11 T cell receptor beta chains originate from one sample sequenced in a study of blood T cell repertoires in COVID-19. Assay used: immunoSEQ multiplex PCR; TCRdb lists only in-frame clones, some missing. This table holds about 150,000 clones, roughly nine tenths found once. The material sequenced was peripheral blood. The receptors derive from a human donor in a cohort sampled during active COVID-19.

This clone was counted ten times or more. The chain couples TRBV9 to TRBJ2-1, with TRBD2 as a possible D gene (5 bases). The germline gives CDR1 SGDLS, CDR2 YYNGEE. CDR3 length equals 13 residues. V lost 3 bases, J lost 5 bases, and 9 bases lay in between. The chain's CDR3 is CASSGDYHNEQFF. CDR3 DNA: TGTGCCAGCAGCGGAGACTACCACAATGAGCAGTTCTTC.

The V call is TRBV5-4, the J call TRBJ2-5; 12 bases are a match to TRBD1. There are 17 residues in the CDR3. V lost 3 bases to trimming and J lost 5 bases; unmatched junction nucleotides: 11. Germline lookup yields CDR1 SGHNT and CDR2 YYREEE (reference sequence). The CDR3 sequence is CASSSLWGTGGAETQYF. The DNA of the CDR3 is TGTGCCAGCAGCTCTTTGTGGGGGACAGGGGGCGCGGAGACCCAGTACTTC.

The genes are TRBV4-3 and TRBJ1-2; the match to TRBD1 covers 7 bases. The CDR3 spans 15 residues. The germline V gene encodes CDR1 LGHNA and CDR2 YSLEER. J was trimmed by 6 bases and V by 2 bases; bases with no gene match: 9. CDR3 region: CASSQIGGGADGYTF. CDR3 DNA sequence: TGCGCCAGCAGCCAAATAGGAGGGGGCGCGGATGGCTACACCTTC.

This clone was observed a single time. The rearrangement joins TRBV6-5 to TRBJ1-1, with 7 bases lining up with TRBD1. The V and J ends lost 7 bases and 4 bases, in that order; junction bases with no gene match: 6. Germline V gene lookup returns CDR1 MNHEY and CDR2 SVGAGI. The length of the CDR3 is 13 residues. For the CDR3, the DNA is TGTGCCAGCATCAGGGGGTCCGGCACTGAAGCTTTCTTT. Its translation is CASIRGSGTEAFF.

V gene TRBV20-1 combines with J gene TRBJ2-5; TRBD2 matches at 10 bases. Germline CDR1 reads DFQATT; CDR2 reads SNEGSKA (reference sequence). The CDR3 contains 17 residues. With 3 bases clipped from V and 4 bases from J, the junction kept 14 bases outside the gene matches. As DNA, the CDR3 is TGCAGTGCTAGTCCCCGGTGGACTAGCGGAGCTTCAGAGACCCAGTACTTC. Translating gives CSASPRWTSGASETQYF.

The CDR3 DNA follows: TGTGCCAGCAGTACCATCCCGAACAGGGGGCTTATGGAGACCCAGTACTTC. Its translation is CASSTIPNRGLMETQYF. The chain carries TRBV6-2 or TRBV6-3 and TRBJ2-5; TRBD1 agrees at 9 bases. Germline lookup yields CDR1 MNHEY and CDR2 SVGEGT. The length of the CDR3 is 17 residues. The V and J ends lost 5 bases and 5 bases, in that order; junction bases with no gene match: 15.

The J gene is TRBJ2-7, the V gene TRBV11-3; 8 positions agree with TRBD2. This CDR3 is 15 amino acids long. Germline V gives CDR1 SGHNT, CDR2 YENEEA. V gave up 2 bases and J gave up 2 bases; unmatched junction bases: 5. CDR3 sequence: CASSLSREGPYEQYF. The CDR3 DNA is TGTGCCAGCAGCTTAAGCCGGGAGGGCCCCTACGAGCAGTACTTC.

The chain recombines TRBV7-9 with TRBJ2-1, with D maybe TRBD2 (6 bases). This CDR3 is 15 amino acids long. Looked up from germline, CDR1 is SEHNR and CDR2 is FQNEAQ (reference sequence). Trimming removed 5 bases at V and 5 bases at J, with 16 bases between. The CDR3 spells CASSPSVAVDNEQFF. In DNA, the CDR3 is TGTGCCAGCAGCCCATCCGTAGCGGTTGACAATGAGCAGTTCTTC.

This chain connects TRBV19 to TRBJ1-6, with 8 nucleotides matching TRBD1. V was clipped by 6 bases and J by 6 bases; unmatched bases: 4. Germline V gene lookup returns CDR1 LNHDA and CDR2 SQIVND (reference sequence). The CDR3 extends over 14 amino acids. The CDR3 is CASRTGALNSPLHF. The CDR3 nucleotides read TGTGCCAGTAGGACAGGGGCACTTAATTCACCCCTCCACTTT.

The gene calls are TRBV7-8 and TRBJ2-7; a weak D match, TRBD2 (6 bases). This CDR3 has 15 amino acids. The germline CDR1 and CDR2 sequences are SGHVS and FQNEAQ. Trimming pared 5 bases from V and 2 bases from J, leaving 16 bases between. The DNA for the CDR3 is TGTGCCAGCAGCCCGACTAGTCTCTCTACCTACGAGCAGTACTTC. Translating gives CASSPTSLSTYEQYF.

J is TRBJ2-2 and V is TRBV15; 8 bases align to TRBD2. The length of the CDR3 is 15 residues. Looked up from germline, CDR1 is LNHNV and CDR2 is YYDKDF (reference sequence). The trim removed 9 bases at V and 7 bases at J, leaving 13 bases unmatched. The CDR3 DNA reads TGTGCCACTATGCGACGGGGGGGCCCCGACGGGGAGCTGTTTTTT. This gives the protein CATMRRGGPDGELFF. The entire variable domain, with the rest obtained from reference TRBV15 and TRBJ2-2, is as follows: DAMVIQNPRYQVTQFGKPVTLSCSQTLNHNVMYWYQQKSSQAPKLLFHYYDKDFNNEADTPDNFQSRRPNTSFCFLDIRSPGLGDTAMYLCATMRRGGPDGELFFGEGSRLTVL.